The 5 T cell receptor beta chains below come from one sample, sequenced in a study of response to subunit inactivated influenza vaccine. MiXCR, applied by TCRdb to the RT-PCR reads, yields one record per CDR3 protein. Among around 540,000 distinct CDR3 sequences, approximately 10% were seen once, and the ten largest hold roughly 10%. The specimen comprised PBMCs from blood, sampled on the day of vaccination. Receptors originate from a man between 50 and 59 years old who received an inactivated influenza vaccine.

This clonotype was detected a few times. This chain uses TRBV6-5 with TRBJ2-7; D assignment may be TRBD1 or TRBD2 (6 bases each). This CDR3 is built from 15 residues. Germline V gene sequence: CDR1 MNHEY, CDR2 SVGAGI. V gave up 2 bases and J gave up 0 bases, with 11 bases separating them. The CDR3 region is CASSYNGGPSYEQYF. CDR3 DNA sequence: TGTGCCAGCAGTTACAATGGGGGGCCCTCCTACGAGCAGTACTTC.

The genes are TRBV4-3 and TRBJ2-7, with 10 bases fitting TRBD2. Germline V gives CDR1 LGHNA, CDR2 YSLEER. This CDR3 comprises 16 residues. Unmatched junction bases numbered 10, after V lost 4 bases and J lost 4 bases. The CDR3 DNA sequence: TGCGCCAGCAGCCCAATGTTGGCTAGCGGGAGTTACGAGCAGTACTTC. This sequence encodes CASSPMLASGSYEQYF.

This clonotype was seen more than once but under ten times. Germline is not matched at one junction end, which may reflect a read error. This chain uses TRBV29-1 with TRBJ1-1; the match to TRBD1 covers 11 bases. CDR1 SQVTM and CDR2 ANQGSEA come from the germline V gene. This CDR3 contains 12 residues. The CDR3 reads CSVAAEGTGGLF. The CDR3 region has the DNA TGCAGCGTTGCGGCCGAGGGGACAGGGGGTCTATTT.

The rearrangement joins TRBV7-9 to TRBJ2-2; unclear D gene. V lost 2 bases and J lost 2, with 9 bases in between. Germline loops: CDR1 SEHNR, CDR2 FQNEAQ (reference sequence). This CDR3 comprises 15 residues. The CDR3 nucleotides read TGTGCCAGCAGCTTAAGGGCGGCCAACACCGGGGAGCTGTTTTTT. Translating gives CASSLRAANTGELFF.

This clonotype came up many times. The chain carries TRBV20-1 and TRBJ2-5, with TRBD2 matching 9 bases. V lost 5 bases, J lost 5 bases, and 6 bases stayed unmatched. The germline V gene encodes CDR1 DFQATT and CDR2 SNEGSKA (reference sequence). The CDR3 has 13 residues. In DNA, the CDR3 is TGCAGTGCTCCCGGACTAGCGAGGGAGACCCAGTACTTC. This sequence encodes CSAPGLARETQYF.